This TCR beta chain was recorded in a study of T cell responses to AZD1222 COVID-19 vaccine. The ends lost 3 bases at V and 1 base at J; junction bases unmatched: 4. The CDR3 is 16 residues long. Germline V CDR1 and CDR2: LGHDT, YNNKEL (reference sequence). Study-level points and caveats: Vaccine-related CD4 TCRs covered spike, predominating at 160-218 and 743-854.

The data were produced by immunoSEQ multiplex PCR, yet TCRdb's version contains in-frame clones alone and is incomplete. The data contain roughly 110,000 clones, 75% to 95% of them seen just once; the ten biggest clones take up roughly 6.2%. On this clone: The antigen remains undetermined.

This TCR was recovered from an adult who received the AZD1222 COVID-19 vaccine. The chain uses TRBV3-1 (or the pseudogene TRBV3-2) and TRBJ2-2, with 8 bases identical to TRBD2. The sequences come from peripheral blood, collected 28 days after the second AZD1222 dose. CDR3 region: CASSQGLAGNTGELFF. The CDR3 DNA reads TGTGCCAGCAGCCAGGGTCTAGCGGGGAACACCGGGGAGCTGTTTTTT.